The present T cell receptor (beta chain) was sequenced within a study of T cells in Graves' hyperthyroidism and ophthalmopathy. The study left out patients who had uncontrolled infection, other autoimmune disease, pregnancy or lactation. In making diagnoses, clinical symptoms, serum thyroxine and TRAb, thyroid ultrasound and orbital computed tomography were all used. The V segment lost 3 bases and the J segment 0 bases; nucleotides outside the gene matches: 7. Per germline, CDR1 MGHDK and CDR2 SYGVNS. This CDR3 has 17 amino acids. RNA transcripts gave rise to amplified TCR beta CDR3 regions. Researchers ran a first-round RT-PCR on the TCR CDR3 using the HTBI primer set. Each CDR3 protein is one row after TCRdb ran MiXCR on the multiplex PCR reads. The sample has approximately 700,000 distinct CDR3 sequences; less than 45% are singletons. This clonotype was counted many times.

This TCR derives from an adult man with Graves' disease, either hyperthyroidism or ophthalmopathy (not recorded which). Sequenced sample: peripheral blood or thyroid tissue (not recorded which). J is TRBJ2-2 and V is TRBV25-1; 7 positions agree with TRBD1. CDR3 region: CASSDSGQMTNTGELFF. DNA for the CDR3: TGTGCCAGCAGTGACTCGGGACAGATGACGAACACCGGGGAGCTGTTTTTT.